This TCR beta chain was recovered during a study of T-cell reconstitution after alpha-beta-depleted transplantation in children. As it was prepared, the TCRbeta library received unique molecular identifiers. Each CDR3 protein gets one entry after TCRdb re-called the PCR reads with MiXCR. The profile shows 450,000 to 550,000 distinct CDR3 sequences, roughly 11% of them singletons. Findings and limits, study-wide: Surviving recipient cells, namely T cells and thymic progenitors, were the source of high day-60 TCRbeta diversity in some patients. By about two months after transplant, alpha-beta T cells reportedly arose from several hundred graft clones that had expanded. T-cell counts and diversity were attributed mostly to newly produced T cells one year after transplant.

As for this clonotype: The antigen is not known.

The sequencing used PBMCs, mostly from graft donor cells, collected 180 days after TCRalphabeta/CD19-depleted stem cell transplant. This sequence originates from a female patient aged 2-15 years who had a stem cell transplant for aplastic anemia, so the T cells may come from the graft donor.

The CDR3 bases are TGTGCCAGCAGCTTAGTTACAGGGGGCTCTGAAAAACTGTTTTTT. Protein: CASSLVTGGSEKLFF. V and J are TRBV7-9 and TRBJ1-4; TRBD1 matches at 9 bases. The CDR3 is 15 amino acids. CDR1 is SEHNR, CDR2 FQNEAQ, per germline (reference sequence). V lost 1 base to trimming and J lost 7 bases; unmatched junction nucleotides: 4.